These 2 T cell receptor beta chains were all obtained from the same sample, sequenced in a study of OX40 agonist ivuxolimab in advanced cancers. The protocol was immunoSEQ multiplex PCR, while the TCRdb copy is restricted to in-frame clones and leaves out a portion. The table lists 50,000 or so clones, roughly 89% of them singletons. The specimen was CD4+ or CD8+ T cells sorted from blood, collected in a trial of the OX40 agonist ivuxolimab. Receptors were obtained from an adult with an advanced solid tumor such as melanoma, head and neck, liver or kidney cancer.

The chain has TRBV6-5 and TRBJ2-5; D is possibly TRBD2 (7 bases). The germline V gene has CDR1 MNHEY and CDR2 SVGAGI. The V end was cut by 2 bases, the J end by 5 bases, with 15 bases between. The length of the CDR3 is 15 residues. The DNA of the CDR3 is TGTGCCAGCAGTTACGGCGGGGGCGGCTTGGAGACCCAGTACTTC. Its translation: CASSYGGGGLETQYF.

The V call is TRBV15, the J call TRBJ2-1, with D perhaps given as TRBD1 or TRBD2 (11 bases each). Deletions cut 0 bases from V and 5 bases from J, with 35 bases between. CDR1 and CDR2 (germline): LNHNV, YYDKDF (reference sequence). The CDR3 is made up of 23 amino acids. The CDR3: CATSRDRTGGPMTSSGGNNEQFF. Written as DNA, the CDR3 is TGTGCCACCAGCAGAGATCGGACAGGGGGCCCGATGACTTCTAGCGGGGGGAACAATGAGCAGTTCTTC.